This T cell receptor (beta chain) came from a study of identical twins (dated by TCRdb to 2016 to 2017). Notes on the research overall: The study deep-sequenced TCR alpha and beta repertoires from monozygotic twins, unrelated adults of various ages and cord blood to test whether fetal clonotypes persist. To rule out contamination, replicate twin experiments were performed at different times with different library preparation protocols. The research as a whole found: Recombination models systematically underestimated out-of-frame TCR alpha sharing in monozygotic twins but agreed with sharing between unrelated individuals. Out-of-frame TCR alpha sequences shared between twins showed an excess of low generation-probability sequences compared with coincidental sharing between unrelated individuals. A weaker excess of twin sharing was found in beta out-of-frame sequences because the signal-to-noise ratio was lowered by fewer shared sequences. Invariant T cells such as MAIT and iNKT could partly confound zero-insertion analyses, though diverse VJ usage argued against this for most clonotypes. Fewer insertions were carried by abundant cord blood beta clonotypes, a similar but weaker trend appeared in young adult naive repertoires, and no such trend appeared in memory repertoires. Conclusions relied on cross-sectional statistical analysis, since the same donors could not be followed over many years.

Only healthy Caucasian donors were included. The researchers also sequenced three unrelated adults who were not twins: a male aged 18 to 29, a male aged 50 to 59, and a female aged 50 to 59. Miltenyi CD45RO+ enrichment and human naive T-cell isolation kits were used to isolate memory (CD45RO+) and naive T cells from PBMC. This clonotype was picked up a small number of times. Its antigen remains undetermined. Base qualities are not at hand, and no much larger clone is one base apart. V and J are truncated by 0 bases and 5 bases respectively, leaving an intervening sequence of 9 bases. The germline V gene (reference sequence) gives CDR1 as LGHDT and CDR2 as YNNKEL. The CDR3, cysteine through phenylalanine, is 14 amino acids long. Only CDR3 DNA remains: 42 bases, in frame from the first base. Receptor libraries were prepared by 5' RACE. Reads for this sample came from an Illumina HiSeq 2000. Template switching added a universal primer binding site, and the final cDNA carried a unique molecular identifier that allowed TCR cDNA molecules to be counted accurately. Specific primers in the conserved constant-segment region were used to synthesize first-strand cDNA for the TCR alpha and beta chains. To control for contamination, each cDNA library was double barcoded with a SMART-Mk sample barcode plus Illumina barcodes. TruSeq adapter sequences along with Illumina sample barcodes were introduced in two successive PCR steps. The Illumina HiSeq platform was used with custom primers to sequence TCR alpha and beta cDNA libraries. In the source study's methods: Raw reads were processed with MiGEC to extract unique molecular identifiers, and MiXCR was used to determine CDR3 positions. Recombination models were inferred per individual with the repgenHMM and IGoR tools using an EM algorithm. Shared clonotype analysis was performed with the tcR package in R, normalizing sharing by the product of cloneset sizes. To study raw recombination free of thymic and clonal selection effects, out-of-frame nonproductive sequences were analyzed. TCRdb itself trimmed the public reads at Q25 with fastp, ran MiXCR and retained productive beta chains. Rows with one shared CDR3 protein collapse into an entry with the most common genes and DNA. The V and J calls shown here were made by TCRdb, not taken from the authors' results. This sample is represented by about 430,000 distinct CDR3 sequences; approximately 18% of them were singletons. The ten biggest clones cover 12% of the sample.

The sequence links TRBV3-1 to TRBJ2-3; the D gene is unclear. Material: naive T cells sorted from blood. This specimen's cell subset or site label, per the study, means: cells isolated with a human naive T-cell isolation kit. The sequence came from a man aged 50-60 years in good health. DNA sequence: TGTGCCAGCAGCCAAGATTTGTGGGTAGATACGCAGTATTTT. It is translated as CASSQDLWVDTQYF.